The entry below gives a single T cell receptor (beta chain) sequence along with its context. The specificity of this receptor is unknown. No base-level quality is on record; no much larger clone is a single base apart. This specimen belongs to a study of blood T cell repertoires in COVID-19 (TCRdb year 2020). Context from the whole study: Samples covering the acute and convalescent phases of COVID-19 were provided by collaborators in the United States, Italy and Spain. The prospective study material was composed of cDNA or gDNA derived from T cells, B-cell-depleted T cells, or PBMCs. The dataset comprised deeply sampled blood TCRbeta repertoires from subjects exposed to, actively infected with, or recovered from COVID-19. The repertoires were released in a freely available public database meant as a resource for research on the immune response to SARS-CoV-2. The samples were drawn from the first 160 participants of the ongoing ImmuneRACE study and from over 950 subjects provided by 6 global collaborators. A de-identified subject ID, COVID-19 status, age in years and sex were almost always included in the sample metadata. HLA class I and class II types, where available, came from metadata supplied by the sample provider rather than from assay-based typing.

Collaborating institutions collected whole blood in K2EDTA tubes following their own protocols. For TCRbeta analysis, collaborators shipped samples in one of three forms: frozen whole blood, isolated PBMCs, or DNA extracted from either of those sample types. TCRbeta CDR3 regions were amplified from genomic DNA using the immunoSEQ Assay, a bias-controlled multiplex PCR. From the authors' description of their analysis: Within the assay, amplification of reference gene primers was used to estimate how many nucleated cells each sample contained. To quantify the absolute abundance of each unique TCRbeta CDR3 rearrangement, sequence reads were collapsed and filtered. Productive Simpson clonality was computed per sample as the square root of Simpson's diversity index over productive rearrangements. TCRdb limited this immuneACCESS table to in-frame rearrangements with V and J called. A share of clones is missing; checked studies link under half to unresolved V genes, and the rest is unexplained. V and J calls and clone size follow that table, whereas D and trimming were derived from the DNA. This sample lists tens of thousands of clones; approximately 86% were detected once. Clones ranked in the top ten supply about 1.9% of the sample.

As encoded in the germline V gene, CDR1 is SQVTM while CDR2 is ANQGSEA. V lost 4 bases and J lost 0 bases; the stretch between them is 11 bases long. Measured from the cysteine to the phenylalanine, the CDR3 is 14 residues long. The entry retains the CDR3 DNA only, 42 bases that are in frame from base 1. The research as a whole found: The quantity of clinical and demographic metadata differed by source and by participant and was supplied without curation.

This sequence originates from a man aged 45 to 65 with active or convalescent COVID-19. Sequencing input: peripheral blood. The sequence is built from TRBV29-1 and TRBJ2-3, and the D gene may be TRBD1, 6 bases matching. The encoded CDR3 is CSVAQGRSTDTQYF. In nucleotides, the sequence is TGCAGCGTTGCCCAGGGGCGAAGCACAGATACGCAGTATTTT.